This T cell receptor (beta chain) was observed in a study of blood T cell repertoires in COVID-19. Across the whole study: Specimens from acute and convalescent COVID-19 originated in the United States, Italy and Spain.

TCRdb keeps only in-frame clones here, not all; method: immunoSEQ multiplex PCR. Of under 350,000 clones in the sample, roughly 90% are singletons; the top ten hold about 1.7%. CDR1 SQVTM and CDR2 ANQGSEA come from the germline V gene. V shed 4 bases and J 3 bases; nucleotides not matched to a gene: 3. This CDR3 comprises 12 residues. This receptor was obtained from a woman aged 40-49 years who had recovered from COVID-19. Input material: PBMCs or T cells enriched from blood (not recorded which). V gene TRBV29-1 combines with J gene TRBJ2-7, with TRBD1 matching 7 bases. CDR3 sequence reads: CSVVGTDYEQYF. The CDR3 nucleotides read TGCAGCGTTGTGGGGACAGACTACGAGCAGTACTTC.